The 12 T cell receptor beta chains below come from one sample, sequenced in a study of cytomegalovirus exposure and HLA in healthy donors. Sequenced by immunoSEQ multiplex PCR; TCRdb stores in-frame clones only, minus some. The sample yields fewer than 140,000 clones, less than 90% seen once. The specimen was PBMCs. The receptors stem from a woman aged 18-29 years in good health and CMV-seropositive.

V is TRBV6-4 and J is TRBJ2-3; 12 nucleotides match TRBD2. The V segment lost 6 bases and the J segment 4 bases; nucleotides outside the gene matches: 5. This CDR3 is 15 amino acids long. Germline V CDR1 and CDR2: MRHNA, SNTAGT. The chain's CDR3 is CASRRLAGGPDTQYF. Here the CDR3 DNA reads TGTGCCAGCAGGCGTCTAGCGGGGGGGCCAGATACGCAGTATTTT.

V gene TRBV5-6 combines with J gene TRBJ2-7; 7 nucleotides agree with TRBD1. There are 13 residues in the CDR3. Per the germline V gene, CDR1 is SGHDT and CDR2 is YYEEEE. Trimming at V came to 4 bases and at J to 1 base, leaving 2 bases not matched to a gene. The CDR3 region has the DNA TGTGCCAGCAGCGACAGGGTTTCCTACGAGCAGTACTTC. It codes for CASSDRVSYEQYF.

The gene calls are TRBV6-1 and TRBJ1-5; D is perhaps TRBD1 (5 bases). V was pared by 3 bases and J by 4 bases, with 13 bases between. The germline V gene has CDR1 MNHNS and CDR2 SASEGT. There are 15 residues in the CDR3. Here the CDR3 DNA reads TGTGCCAGCAGTGACCCAGGGATCCTTAATCAGCCCCAGCATTTT. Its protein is CASSDPGILNQPQHF.

The DNA for the CDR3 is TGTGCCAGCAGCGGACTAGCGGGTGTTAGCACAGATACGCAGTATTTT. Protein product: CASSGLAGVSTDTQYF. The chain recombines TRBV9 with TRBJ2-3; 10 positions agree with TRBD2. Germline CDR1 and CDR2: SGDLS and YYNGEE. Trimming took 3 bases from V and 0 from J; bases not matched to a gene: 4. The CDR3 is made up of 16 amino acids.

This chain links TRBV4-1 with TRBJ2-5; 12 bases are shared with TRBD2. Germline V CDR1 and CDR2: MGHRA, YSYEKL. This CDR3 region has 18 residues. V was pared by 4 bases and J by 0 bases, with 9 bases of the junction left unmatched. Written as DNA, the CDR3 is TGCGCCAGCAGCCCACTAGCGGGGGGACCCAAAGACCAAGAGACCCAGTACTTC. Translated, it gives CASSPLAGGPKDQETQYF.

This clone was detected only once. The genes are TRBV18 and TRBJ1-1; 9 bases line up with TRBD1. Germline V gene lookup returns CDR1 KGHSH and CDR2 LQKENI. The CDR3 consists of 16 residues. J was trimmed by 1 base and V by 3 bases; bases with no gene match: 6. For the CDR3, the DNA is TGTGCCAGCTCACCGTTACAGGGGGCGCAGAACACTGAAGCTTTCTTT. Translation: CASSPLQGAQNTEAFF.

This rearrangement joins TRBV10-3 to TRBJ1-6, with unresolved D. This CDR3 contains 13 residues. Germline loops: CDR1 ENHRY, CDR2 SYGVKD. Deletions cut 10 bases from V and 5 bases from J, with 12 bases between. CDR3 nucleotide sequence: TGTGCCACCGGGCGGGGAGATAATTCACCCCTCCACTTT. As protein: CATGRGDNSPLHF.

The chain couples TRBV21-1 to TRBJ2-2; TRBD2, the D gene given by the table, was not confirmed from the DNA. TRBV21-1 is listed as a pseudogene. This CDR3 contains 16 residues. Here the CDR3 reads CASSKNGGKATGELFF. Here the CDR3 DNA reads TGTGCCAGCAGCAAAAACGGGGGGAAAGCTACCGGGGAGCTGTTTTTT.

The CDR3 loop is CASSTTQGHYGYTF. The CDR3 bases are TGTGCCAGCAGTACAACACAGGGACACTATGGCTACACCTTC. This chain connects TRBV28 to TRBJ1-2; D may be TRBD1 (6 bases). V was pared by 5 bases and J by 3 bases, with 13 bases between. The V gene's germline CDR1 is MDHEN and CDR2 SYDVKM. The CDR3 is 14 residues long.

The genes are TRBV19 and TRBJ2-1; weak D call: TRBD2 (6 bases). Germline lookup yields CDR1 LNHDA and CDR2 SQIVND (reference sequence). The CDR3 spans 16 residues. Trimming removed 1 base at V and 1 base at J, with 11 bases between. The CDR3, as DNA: TGTGCCAGTAGTATAGGCGGCGGGGTTTCCTACAATGAGCAGTTCTTC. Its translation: CASSIGGGVSYNEQFF.

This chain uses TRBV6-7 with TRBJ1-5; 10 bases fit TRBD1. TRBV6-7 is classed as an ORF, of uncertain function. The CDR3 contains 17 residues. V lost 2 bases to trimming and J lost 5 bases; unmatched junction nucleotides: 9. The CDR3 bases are TGTGCCAGCAGTTACCCGACAATTGGGACAGGGGATCAGCCCCAGCATTTT. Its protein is CASSYPTIGTGDQPQHF.

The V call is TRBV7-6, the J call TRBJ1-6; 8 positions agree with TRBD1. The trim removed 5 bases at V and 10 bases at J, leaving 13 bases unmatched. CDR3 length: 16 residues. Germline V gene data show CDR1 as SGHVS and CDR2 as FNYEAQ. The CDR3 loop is CASSLTTDRAGSPLHF. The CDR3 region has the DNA TGTGCCAGCAGCCTAACTACGGACAGGGCAGGCTCACCCCTCCACTTT.